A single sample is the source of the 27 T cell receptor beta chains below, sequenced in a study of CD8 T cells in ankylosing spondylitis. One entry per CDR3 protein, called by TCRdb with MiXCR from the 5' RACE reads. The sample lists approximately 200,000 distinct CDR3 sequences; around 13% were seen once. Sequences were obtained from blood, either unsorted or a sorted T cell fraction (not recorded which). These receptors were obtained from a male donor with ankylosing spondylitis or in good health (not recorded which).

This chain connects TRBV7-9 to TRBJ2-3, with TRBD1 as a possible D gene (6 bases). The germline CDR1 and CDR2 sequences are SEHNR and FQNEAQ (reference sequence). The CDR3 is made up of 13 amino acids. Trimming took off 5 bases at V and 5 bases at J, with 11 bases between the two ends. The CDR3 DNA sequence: TGTGCCAGCAGCGTTGACAGGAGAGATACGCAGTATTTT. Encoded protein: CASSVDRRDTQYF.

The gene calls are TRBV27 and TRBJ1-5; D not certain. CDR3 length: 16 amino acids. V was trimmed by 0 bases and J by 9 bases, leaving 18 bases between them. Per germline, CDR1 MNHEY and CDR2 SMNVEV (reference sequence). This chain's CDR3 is CASSLSTLPGPRPQHF. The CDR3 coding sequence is TGTGCCAGCAGTTTATCGACGTTGCCCGGTCCGCGGCCCCAGCATTTT.

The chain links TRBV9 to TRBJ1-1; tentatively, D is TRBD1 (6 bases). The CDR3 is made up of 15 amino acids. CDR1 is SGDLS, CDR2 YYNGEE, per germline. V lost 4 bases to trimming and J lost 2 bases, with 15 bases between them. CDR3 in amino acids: CASSQNTGLNTEAFF. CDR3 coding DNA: TGTGCCAGCAGCCAAAACACAGGGCTCAACACTGAAGCTTTCTTT.

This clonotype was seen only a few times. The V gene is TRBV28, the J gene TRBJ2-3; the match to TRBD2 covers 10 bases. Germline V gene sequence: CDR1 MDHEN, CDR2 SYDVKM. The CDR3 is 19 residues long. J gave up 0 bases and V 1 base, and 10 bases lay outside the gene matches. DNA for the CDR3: TGTGCCAGCAGTTTATCTAGGCTAGCGGGAGATTGGAGCACAGATACGCAGTATTTT. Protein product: CASSLSRLAGDWSTDTQYF.

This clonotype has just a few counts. The CDR3 DNA sequence: TGTGCCAGCAGCTTAGGGCAGGGAAGTGAAGCTTTCTTT. It specifies CASSLGQGSEAFF. The genes are TRBV7-9 and TRBJ1-1, with D possibly being TRBD1 (5 bases). Germline loops: CDR1 SEHNR, CDR2 FQNEAQ (reference sequence). Trimming pared 1 base from V and 7 bases from J, leaving 10 bases between. The CDR3 is 13 residues long.

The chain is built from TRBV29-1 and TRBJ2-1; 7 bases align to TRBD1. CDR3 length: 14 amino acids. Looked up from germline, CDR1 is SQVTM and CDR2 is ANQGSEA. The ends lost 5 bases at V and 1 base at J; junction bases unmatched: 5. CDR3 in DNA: TGCAGCGTTCCTGGACAGGTTTCCTACAATGAGCAGTTCTTC. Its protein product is CSVPGQVSYNEQFF.

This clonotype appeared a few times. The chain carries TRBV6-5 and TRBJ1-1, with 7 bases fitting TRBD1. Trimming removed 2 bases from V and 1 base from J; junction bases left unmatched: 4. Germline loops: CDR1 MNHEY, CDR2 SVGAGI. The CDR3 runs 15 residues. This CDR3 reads CASSYRRTGNTEAFF. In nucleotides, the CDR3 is TGTGCCAGCAGTTACCGGCGGACAGGGAACACTGAAGCTTTCTTT.

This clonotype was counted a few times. The CDR3 DNA is TGCAGTGCTAGAGATAGTGAGGGGTCGCAGTATTTT. This encodes CSARDSEGSQYF. This sequence joins TRBV20-1 and TRBJ2-3, with D perhaps matching TRBD1 or TRBD2 (5 bases each). This CDR3 is built from 12 residues. V lost 0 bases and J 10 bases, leaving 11 bases between the germline ends. The germline CDR1 and CDR2 sequences are DFQATT and SNEGSKA (reference sequence).

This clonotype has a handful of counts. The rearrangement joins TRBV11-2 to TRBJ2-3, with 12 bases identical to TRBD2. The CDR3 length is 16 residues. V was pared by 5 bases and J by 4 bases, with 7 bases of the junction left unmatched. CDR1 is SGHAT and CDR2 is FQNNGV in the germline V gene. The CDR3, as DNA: TGTGCCAGCAGCCCTATGCGACTAGCGGGAGCAGATACGCAGTATTTT. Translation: CASSPMRLAGADTQYF.

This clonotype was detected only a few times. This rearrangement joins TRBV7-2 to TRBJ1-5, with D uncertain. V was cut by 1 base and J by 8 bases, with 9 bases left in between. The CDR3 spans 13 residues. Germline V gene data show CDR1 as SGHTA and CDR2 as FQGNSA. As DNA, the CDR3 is TGTGCCAGCAGCTTAGGGCTGGGCAAGCCCCAGCATTTT. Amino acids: CASSLGLGKPQHF.

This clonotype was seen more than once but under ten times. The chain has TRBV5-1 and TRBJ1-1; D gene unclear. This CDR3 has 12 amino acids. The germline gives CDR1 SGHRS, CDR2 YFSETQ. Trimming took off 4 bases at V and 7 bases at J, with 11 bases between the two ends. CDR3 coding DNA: TGCGCCAGCAGCCCGATAGGGAATGAAGCTTTCTTT. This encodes CASSPIGNEAFF.

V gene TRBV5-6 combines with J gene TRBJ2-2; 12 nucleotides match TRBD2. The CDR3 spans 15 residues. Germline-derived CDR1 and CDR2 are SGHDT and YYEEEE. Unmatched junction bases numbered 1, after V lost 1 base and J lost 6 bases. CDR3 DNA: TGTGCCAGCAGCTTGCGGACTAGCGGGGCCGGGGAGCTGTTTTTT. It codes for CASSLRTSGAGELFF.

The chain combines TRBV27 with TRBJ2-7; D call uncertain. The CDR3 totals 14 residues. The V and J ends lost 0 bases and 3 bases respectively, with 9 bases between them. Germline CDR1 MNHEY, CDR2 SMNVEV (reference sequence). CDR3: CASSLSNGFYEQYF. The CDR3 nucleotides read TGTGCCAGCAGTTTATCGAATGGGTTCTACGAGCAGTACTTC.

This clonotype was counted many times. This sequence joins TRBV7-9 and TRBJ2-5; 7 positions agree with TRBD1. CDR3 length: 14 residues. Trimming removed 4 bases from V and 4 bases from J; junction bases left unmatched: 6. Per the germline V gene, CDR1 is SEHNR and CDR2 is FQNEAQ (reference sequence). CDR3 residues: CASSSRDRAETQYF. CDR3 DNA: TGTGCCAGCAGCTCCCGGGACAGAGCAGAGACCCAGTACTTC. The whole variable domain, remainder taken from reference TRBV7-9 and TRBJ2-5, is DTGVSQNPRHKITKRGQNVTFRCDPISEHNRLYWYRQTLGQGPEFLTYFQNEAQLEKSRLLSDRFSAERPKGSFSTLEIQRTEQGDSAMYLCASSSRDRAETQYFGPGTRLLVL.

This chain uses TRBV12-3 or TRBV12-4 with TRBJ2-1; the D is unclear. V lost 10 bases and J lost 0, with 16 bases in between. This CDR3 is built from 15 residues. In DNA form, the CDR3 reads TGTGCCAACTACGGTACGCGACCCTCCTACAATGAGCAGTTCTTC. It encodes CANYGTRPSYNEQFF.

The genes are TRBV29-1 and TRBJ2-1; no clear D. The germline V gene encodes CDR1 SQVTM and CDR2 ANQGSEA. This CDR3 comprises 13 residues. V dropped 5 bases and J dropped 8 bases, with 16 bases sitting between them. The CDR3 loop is CSVSEVKVDEQFF. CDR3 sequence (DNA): TGCAGCGTTAGCGAGGTTAAGGTCGATGAGCAGTTCTTC.

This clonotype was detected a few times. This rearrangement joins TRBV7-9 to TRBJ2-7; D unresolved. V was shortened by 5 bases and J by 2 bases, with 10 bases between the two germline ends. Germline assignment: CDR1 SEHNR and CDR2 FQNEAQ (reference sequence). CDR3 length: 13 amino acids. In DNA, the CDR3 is TGTGCCAGCAGCCCGACGATCCCCTACGAGCAGTACTTC. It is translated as CASSPTIPYEQYF.

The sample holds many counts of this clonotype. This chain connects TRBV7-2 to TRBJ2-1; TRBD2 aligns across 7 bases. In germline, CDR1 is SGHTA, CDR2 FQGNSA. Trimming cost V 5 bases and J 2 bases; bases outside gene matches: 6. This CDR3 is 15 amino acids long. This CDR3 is CASSPGLAAYNEQFF. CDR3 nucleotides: TGTGCCAGCAGCCCCGGTCTAGCGGCCTACAATGAGCAGTTCTTC.

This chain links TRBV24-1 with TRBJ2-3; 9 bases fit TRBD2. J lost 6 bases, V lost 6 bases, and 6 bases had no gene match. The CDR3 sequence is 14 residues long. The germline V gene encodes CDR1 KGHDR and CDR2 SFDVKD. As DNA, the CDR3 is TGTGCCACCAGTCCCAGCGGGGGGATGGATACGCAGTATTTT. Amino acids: CATSPSGGMDTQYF.

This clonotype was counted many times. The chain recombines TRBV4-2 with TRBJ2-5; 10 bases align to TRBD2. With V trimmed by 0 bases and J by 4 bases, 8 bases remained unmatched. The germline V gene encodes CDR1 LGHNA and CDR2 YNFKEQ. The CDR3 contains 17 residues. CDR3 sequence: CASSQDGPSGGGETQYF. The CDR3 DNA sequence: TGTGCCAGCAGCCAAGATGGGCCTAGCGGGGGCGGAGAGACCCAGTACTTC.

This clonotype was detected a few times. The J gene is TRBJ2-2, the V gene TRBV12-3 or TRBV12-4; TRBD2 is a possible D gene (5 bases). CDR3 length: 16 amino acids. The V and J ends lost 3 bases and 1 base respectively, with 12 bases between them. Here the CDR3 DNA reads TGTGCCAGCAGTTTTTGGGAGAACTTGAACACCGGGGAGCTGTTTTTT. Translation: CASSFWENLNTGELFF.

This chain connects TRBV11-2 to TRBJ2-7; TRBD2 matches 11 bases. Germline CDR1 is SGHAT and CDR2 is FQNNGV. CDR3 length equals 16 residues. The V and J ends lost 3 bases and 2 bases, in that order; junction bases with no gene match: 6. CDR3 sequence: CASSFPTSGSPYEQYF. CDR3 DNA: TGTGCCAGCAGCTTCCCCACTAGCGGGAGCCCCTACGAGCAGTACTTC.

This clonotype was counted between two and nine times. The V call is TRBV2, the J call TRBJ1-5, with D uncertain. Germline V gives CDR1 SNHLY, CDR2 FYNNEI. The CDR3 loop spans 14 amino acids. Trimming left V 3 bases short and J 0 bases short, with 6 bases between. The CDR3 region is CASSDLYSNQPQHF. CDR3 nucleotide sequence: TGTGCCAGCAGTGACCTTTATAGCAATCAGCCCCAGCATTTT.

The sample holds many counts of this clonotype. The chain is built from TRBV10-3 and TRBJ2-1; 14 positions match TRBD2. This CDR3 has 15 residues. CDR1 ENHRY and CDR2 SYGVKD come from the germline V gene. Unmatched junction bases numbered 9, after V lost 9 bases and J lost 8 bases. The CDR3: CAIRLAGGPTDEQFF. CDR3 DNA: TGTGCCATTCGACTAGCGGGAGGGCCTACCGATGAGCAGTTCTTC.

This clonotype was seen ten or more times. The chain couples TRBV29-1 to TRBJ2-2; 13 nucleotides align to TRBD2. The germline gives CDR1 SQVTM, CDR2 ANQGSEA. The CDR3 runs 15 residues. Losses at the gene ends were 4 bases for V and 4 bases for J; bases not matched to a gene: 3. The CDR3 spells CSVGTSGRGTGELFF. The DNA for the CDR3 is TGCAGCGTTGGGACTAGCGGGAGAGGCACCGGGGAGCTGTTTTTT.

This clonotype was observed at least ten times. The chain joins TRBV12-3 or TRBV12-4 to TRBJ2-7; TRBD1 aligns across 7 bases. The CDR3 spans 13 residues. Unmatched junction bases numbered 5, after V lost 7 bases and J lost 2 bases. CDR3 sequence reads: CASNRDRTYEQYF. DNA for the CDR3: TGTGCCAGCAATCGGGACAGAACCTACGAGCAGTACTTC.

CDR3 residues: CASSQASGLGMTDTQYF. CDR3 in DNA: TGTGCCAGCAGCCAAGCCTCGGGACTAGGGATGACAGATACGCAGTATTTT. This sequence joins TRBV14 and TRBJ2-3, with 8 positions matching TRBD2. Germline CDR1 reads SGHDN; CDR2 reads FVKESK. The CDR3 runs to 17 residues. The ends lost 1 base at V and 3 bases at J; junction bases unmatched: 9.